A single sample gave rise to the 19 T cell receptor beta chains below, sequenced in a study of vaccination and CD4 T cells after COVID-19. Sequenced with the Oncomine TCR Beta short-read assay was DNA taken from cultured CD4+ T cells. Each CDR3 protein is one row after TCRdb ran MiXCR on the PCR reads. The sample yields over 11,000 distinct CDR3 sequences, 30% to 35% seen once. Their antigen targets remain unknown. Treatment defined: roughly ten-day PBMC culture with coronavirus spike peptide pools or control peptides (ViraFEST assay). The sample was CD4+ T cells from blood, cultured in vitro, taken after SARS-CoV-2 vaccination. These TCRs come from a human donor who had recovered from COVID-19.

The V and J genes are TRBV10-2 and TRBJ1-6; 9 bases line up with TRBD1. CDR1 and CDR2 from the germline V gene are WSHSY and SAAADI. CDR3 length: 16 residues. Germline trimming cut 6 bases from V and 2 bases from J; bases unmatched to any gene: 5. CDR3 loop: CASSRQGETYNSPLHF. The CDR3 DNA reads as TGCGCCAGCAGCCGACAGGGGGAAACCTATAATTCACCCCTCCACTTT.

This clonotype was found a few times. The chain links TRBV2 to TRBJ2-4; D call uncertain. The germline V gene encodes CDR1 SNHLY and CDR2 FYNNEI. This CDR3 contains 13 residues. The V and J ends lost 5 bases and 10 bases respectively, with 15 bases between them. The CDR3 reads CASSPPLAVIQYF. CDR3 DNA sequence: TGTGCCAGCAGTCCTCCGTTGGCTGTAATTCAGTACTTC.

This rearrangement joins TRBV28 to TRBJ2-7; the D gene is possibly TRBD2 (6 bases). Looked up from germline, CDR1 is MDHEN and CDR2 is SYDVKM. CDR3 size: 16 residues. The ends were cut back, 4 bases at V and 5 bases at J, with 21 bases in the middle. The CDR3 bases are TGTGCCAGCAGTTCCCCCGGGGAGGCCCTCAGGAACGAGCAGTACTTC. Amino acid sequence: CASSSPGEALRNEQYF.

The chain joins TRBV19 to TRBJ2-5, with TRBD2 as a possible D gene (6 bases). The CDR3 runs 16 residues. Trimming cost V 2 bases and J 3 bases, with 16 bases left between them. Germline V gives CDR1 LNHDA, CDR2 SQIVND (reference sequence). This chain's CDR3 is CASSISPGLLKETQYF. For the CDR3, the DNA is TGTGCCAGTAGTATATCACCGGGACTCCTAAAAGAGACCCAGTACTTC.

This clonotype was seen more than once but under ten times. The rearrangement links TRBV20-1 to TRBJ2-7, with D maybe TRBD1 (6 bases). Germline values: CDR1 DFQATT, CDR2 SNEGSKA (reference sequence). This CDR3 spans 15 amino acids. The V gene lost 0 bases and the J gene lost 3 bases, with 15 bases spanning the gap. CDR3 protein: CSARDATGNSYEQYF. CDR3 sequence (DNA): TGCAGTGCTAGAGACGCGACAGGAAATAGCTACGAGCAGTACTTC.

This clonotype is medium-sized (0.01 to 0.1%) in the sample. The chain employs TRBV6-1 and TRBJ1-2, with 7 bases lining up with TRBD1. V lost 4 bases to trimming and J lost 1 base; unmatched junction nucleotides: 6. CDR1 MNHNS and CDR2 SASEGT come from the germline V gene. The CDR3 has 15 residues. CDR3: CASSGRDRLNYGYTF. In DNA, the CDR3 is TGTGCCAGCAGTGGACGGGACAGACTTAACTATGGCTACACCTTC.

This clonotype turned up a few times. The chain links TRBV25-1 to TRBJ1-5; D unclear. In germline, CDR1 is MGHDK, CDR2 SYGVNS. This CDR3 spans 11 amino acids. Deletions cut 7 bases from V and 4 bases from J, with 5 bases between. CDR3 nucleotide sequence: TGTGCCAGCACCTCGAATCAGCCCCAGCATTTT. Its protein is CASTSNQPQHF.

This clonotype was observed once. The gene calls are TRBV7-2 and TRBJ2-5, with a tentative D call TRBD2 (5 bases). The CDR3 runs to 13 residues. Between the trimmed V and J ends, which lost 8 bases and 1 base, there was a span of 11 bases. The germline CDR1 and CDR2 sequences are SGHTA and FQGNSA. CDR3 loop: CASRAGPQETQYF. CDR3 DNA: TGTGCCAGCCGGGCGGGCCCCCAAGAGACCCAGTACTTC.

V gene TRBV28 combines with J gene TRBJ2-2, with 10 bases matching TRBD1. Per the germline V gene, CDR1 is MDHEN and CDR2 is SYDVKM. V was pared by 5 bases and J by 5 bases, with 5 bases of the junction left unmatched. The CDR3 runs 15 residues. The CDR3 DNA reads TGTGCCAGCAGTATTGGGACAGGGGTTACCGGGGAGCTGTTTTTT. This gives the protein CASSIGTGVTGELFF.

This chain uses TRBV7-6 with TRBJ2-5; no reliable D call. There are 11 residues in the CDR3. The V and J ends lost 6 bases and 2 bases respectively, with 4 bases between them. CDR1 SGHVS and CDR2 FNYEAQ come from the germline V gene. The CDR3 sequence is CASSRQETQYF. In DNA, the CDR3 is TGTGCCAGCAGTCGTCAAGAGACCCAGTACTTC.

CDR3 sequence reads: CASRGTGRSETQYF. The CDR3 region has the DNA TGTGCCAGCCGTGGGACAGGGAGGTCGGAGACCCAGTACTTC. J is TRBJ2-5 and V is TRBV6-2 or TRBV6-3, with 9 bases identical to TRBD1. The germline gives CDR1 MNHEY, CDR2 SVGEGT. The CDR3 totals 14 residues. V lost 8 bases to trimming and J lost 5 bases; unmatched junction nucleotides: 9.

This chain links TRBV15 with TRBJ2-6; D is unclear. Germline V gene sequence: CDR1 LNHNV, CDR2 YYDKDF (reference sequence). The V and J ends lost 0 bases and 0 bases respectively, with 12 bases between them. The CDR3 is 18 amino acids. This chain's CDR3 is CATSREWAGYSGANVLTF. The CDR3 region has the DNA TGTGCCACCAGCAGAGAATGGGCCGGATACTCTGGGGCCAACGTCCTGACTTTC.

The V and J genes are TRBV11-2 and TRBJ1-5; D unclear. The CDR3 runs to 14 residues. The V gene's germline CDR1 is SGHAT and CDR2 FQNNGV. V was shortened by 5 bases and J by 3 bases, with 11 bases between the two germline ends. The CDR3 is CASSLGLFNQPQHF. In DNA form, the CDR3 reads TGTGCCAGCAGCCTCGGACTATTCAATCAGCCCCAGCATTTT.

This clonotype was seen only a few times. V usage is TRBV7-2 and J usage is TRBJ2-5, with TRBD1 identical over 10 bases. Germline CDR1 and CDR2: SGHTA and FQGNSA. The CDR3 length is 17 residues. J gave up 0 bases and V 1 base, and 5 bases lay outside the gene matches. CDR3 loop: CASSLGGTGANQETQYF. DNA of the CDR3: TGTGCCAGCAGCTTAGGGGGGACAGGGGCCAACCAAGAGACCCAGTACTTC.

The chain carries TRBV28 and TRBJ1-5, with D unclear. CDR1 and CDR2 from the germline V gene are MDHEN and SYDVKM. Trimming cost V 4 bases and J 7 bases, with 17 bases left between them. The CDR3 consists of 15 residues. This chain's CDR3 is CASSSVQAGRQPQHF. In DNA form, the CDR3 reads TGTGCCAGCAGTTCCGTCCAAGCGGGGAGGCAGCCCCAGCATTTT.

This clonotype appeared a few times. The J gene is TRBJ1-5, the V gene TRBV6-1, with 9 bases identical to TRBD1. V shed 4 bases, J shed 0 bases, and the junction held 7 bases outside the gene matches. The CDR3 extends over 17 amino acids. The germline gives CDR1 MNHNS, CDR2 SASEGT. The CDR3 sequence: CASSAGQGPPSNQPQHF. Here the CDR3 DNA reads TGTGCCAGCAGTGCGGGACAGGGACCCCCTAGCAATCAGCCCCAGCATTTT.

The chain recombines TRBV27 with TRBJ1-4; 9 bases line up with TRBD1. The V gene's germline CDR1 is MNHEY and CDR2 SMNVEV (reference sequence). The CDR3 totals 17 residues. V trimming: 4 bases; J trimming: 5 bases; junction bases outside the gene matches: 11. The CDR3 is CASSSGDWDRENEKLFF. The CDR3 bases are TGTGCCAGCAGTTCCGGAGATTGGGACAGGGAAAATGAAAAACTGTTTTTT.

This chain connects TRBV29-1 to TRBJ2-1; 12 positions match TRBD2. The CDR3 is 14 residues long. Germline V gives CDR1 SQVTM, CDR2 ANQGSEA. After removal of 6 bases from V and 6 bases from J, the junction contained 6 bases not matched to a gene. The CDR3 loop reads CSVVLAGGVNEQFF. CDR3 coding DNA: TGCAGCGTCGTTCTAGCGGGAGGGGTCAATGAGCAGTTCTTC.

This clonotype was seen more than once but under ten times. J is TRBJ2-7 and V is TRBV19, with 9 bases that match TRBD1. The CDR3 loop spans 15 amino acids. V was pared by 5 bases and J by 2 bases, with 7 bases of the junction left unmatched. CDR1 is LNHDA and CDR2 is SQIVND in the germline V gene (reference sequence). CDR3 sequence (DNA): TGTGCCAGTAGTGCCCCCGGGACAGGGACCTACGAGCAGTACTTC. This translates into CASSAPGTGTYEQYF.